The rows below give T cell receptor beta chains drawn from one sample of a study of blood T cell repertoires in COVID-19. Generated by immunoSEQ multiplex PCR, the TCRdb table keeps only in-frame clones and is missing some. The table records 200,000 to 250,000 clones, approximately 80% of them present only once. The sample taken for sequencing was PBMCs or T cells enriched from blood (not recorded which). The receptor set was obtained from a woman aged 40 to 49 with acute COVID-19. CDR3s include the opening cysteine and the closing phenylalanine or tryptophan. The order of the fields is D gene, clone size, V gene, CDR3 length, J gene, CDR3 DNA, CDR3 protein. D genes are given only for firm matches. Not every row has a clone size; where given, it reads once, few, many or a size class.

>TRBD1|few|TRBV5-1|15|TRBJ1-1
TGCGCCAGCAGCTTCAAACAGGGGGCATACACTGAAGCTTTCTTT
CASSFKQGAYTEAFF
>-|-|TRBV28|13|TRBJ1-1
TGTGCCAGCAGTCTAACCCCACACACTGAAGCTTTCTTT
CASSLTPHTEAFF
>-|-|TRBV11-3|17|TRBJ2-1
TGTGCCAGCAGCTCCGAAGGGGTGCGGGGATCCTACAATGAGCAGTTCTTC
CASSSEGVRGSYNEQFF
>-|-|TRBV3-1/TRBV3-2|16|TRBJ2-6
TGTGCCAGCAGCCAGTCGCCGGTCTCTGGGGCCAACGTCCTGACTTTC
CASSQSPVSGANVLTF
>-|-|TRBV4-1|14|TRBJ2-3
TGCGCCAGCAGCCTTTTGACAGGACGAGATACGCAGTATTTT
CASSLLTGRDTQYF
>-|-|TRBV10-2|17|TRBJ1-6
TGCGCCAGCAGTGATTTTTCCACGAGCTCCTATAATTCACCCCTCCACTTT
CASSDFSTSSYNSPLHF
>TRBD1|many|TRBV2|15|TRBJ1-6
TGTGCCAGCACCCGGACAGGTTCCGTTAATTCACCCCTCCACTTT
CASTRTGSVNSPLHF
>-|-|TRBV27|14|TRBJ2-3
TGTGCCAGCAGACCTCAGGGGTACACAGATACGCAGTATTTT
CASRPQGYTDTQYF
>-|-|TRBV6-6|15|TRBJ2-1
TGTGCCAGCAGTTATTTGGCCGGGGGAATGAATGAGCAGTTCTTC
CASSYLAGGMNEQFF
>-|-|TRBV9|13|TRBJ2-5
TGTGCCAGCAGCGCCCAGGACCAAGAGACCCAGTACTTC
CASSAQDQETQYF
>TRBD1|-|TRBV28|12|TRBJ1-2
TGTGCCAGCAGGGGACAGTTCTATGGCTACACCTTC
CASRGQFYGYTF
>TRBD1|-|TRBV27|12|TRBJ1-1
TGTGCCAGCAGTTCTACAGGGGCCGAAGCTTTCTTT
CASSSTGAEAFF
>TRBD1|-|TRBV4-2|21|TRBJ2-3
TGTGCCAGCAGCCAGGGGACAGGGGGGACCGACACCGCAAAAAACACAGATACGCAGTATTTT
CASSQGTGGTDTAKNTDTQYF
>-|-|TRBV7-3|12|TRBJ2-3
TGTGCCAGCAGCCAAGGGGGTGATACGCAGTATTTT
CASSQGGDTQYF
>-|-|TRBV28|14|TRBJ2-3
TGTGCCAGCAGCACCCGGACAATCACAGATACGCAGTATTTT
CASSTRTITDTQYF
>TRBD1|-|TRBV7-9|12|TRBJ1-1
TGTGCCAGCAGCCCCCGGGACAGCGAAGCTTTCTTT
CASSPRDSEAFF
>-|-|TRBV21-1|14|TRBJ2-5
TGTGCCAGCAGCAAAGACCAGGGGCAAGAGACCCAGTACTTC
CASSKDQGQETQYF
>-|-|TRBV6-5|15|TRBJ1-4
TGTGCCAGCAGTTACCAACGGGTGAGGAGTGAAAAACTGTTTTTT
CASSYQRVRSEKLFF
>TRBD2|few|TRBV7-2|15|TRBJ2-2
TGTGCCAGCAGCTTAAAGCGGGAGGACACCGGGGAGCTGTTTTTT
CASSLKREDTGELFF
>TRBD2|-|TRBV5-1|15|TRBJ2-5
TGCGCCAGCAGCCGCTCTCTAGCGGGAGCAGAGACCCAGTACTTC
CASSRSLAGAETQYF
>-|-|TRBV9|13|TRBJ1-5
TGTGCCAGCAGCCGAGAAACGAATCAGCCCCAGCATTTT
CASSRETNQPQHF
>TRBD2|-|TRBV15|16|TRBJ2-6
TGTGCCACCAGCGGGGAGGGCATCTCTGGGGCCAACGTCCTGACTTTC
CATSGEGISGANVLTF
>-|-|TRBV6-5|14|TRBJ2-3
TGTGCCAGCAGTTTCCTACCTAAAGCAGATACGCAGTATTTT
CASSFLPKADTQYF
>-|-|TRBV7-9|13|TRBJ1-4
TGTGCCAGCAGCTTAGGAGGGTCTGAAAAACTGTTTTTT
CASSLGGSEKLFF
>-|-|TRBV28|14|TRBJ2-1
TGTGCCAGCAAGATAGCGGCAGAGCGGGCTGAGCAGTTCTTC
CASKIAAERAEQFF
>TRBD1|-|TRBV3-1/TRBV3-2|16|TRBJ1-2
TGTGCCAGCAGCCAAAGACCTGGGACAGGGGCGGCTGGCTACACCTTC
CASSQRPGTGAAGYTF
>TRBD1|once|TRBV6-1|16|TRBJ2-7
TGTGCCAGCAGTGGGGGCCCGGGACAGAGCTCCTACGAGCAGTACTTC
CASSGGPGQSSYEQYF
>-|-|TRBV10-2|20|TRBJ2-3
TGCGCCAGCAGTGAGTCCCTGAGCGAGTGGGGGGAACCTAGCACAGATACGCAGTATTTT
CASSESLSEWGEPSTDTQYF
>-|-|TRBV19|15|TRBJ1-2
TGTGCCAGTAGTTCGACTGGACAGAAAAACTATGGCTACACCTTC
CASSSTGQKNYGYTF
>TRBD1|-|TRBV19|15|TRBJ1-1
TGTGCCAGTAGGCGGACCGGGACAGGGGACACTGAAGCTTTCTTT
CASRRTGTGDTEAFF
>-|-|TRBV9|12|TRBJ1-2
TGTGCCAGCAGGGGGGCAGGGGATGGCTACACCTTC
CASRGAGDGYTF
>-|-|TRBV12-3/TRBV12-4|13|TRBJ1-2
TGTGCCAGCGAGGGACTGAGGCTGGGTGGCTACACCTTC
CASEGLRLGGYTF
>TRBD1|-|TRBV28|14|TRBJ2-5
TGTGCCAGCAGTCAACGGGACAGAGAAGAGACCCAGTACTTC
CASSQRDREETQYF
>-|-|TRBV19|13|TRBJ2-5
TGTGCCAGTAGTATGGGCGGGGTCGAGACCCAGTACTTC
CASSMGGVETQYF
>TRBD1|-|TRBV5-5|14|TRBJ2-5
TGTGCCAGCAGCGGTGGGACAGGGAGGGAGACCCAGTACTTC
CASSGGTGRETQYF
>-|few|TRBV21-1|14|TRBJ1-3
TGTGCCAGCAGCAAACAGGGCTCTGGAAACACCATATATTTT
CASSKQGSGNTIYF
>-|-|TRBV16|14|TRBJ1-2
TGTGCCAGCAACCCAGATAATCCTAACTATGGCTACACCTTC
CASNPDNPNYGYTF
>TRBD2|-|TRBV9|18|TRBJ2-3
TGTGCCAGCAGCGTAGCTAGCGGGGGGCGAGGGGTCACAGATACGCAGTATTTT
CASSVASGGRGVTDTQYF
>TRBD2|-|TRBV27|15|TRBJ2-5
TGTGCCAGCAGTCATTCGACTAGCGGGCAAGAGACCCAGTACTTC
CASSHSTSGQETQYF
>-|-|TRBV11-3|15|TRBJ2-2
TGTGCCAGCAGCTTCGGGGGGCCGGCTACCGGGGAGCTGTTTTTT
CASSFGGPATGELFF